This TCR beta chain stems from a study of response to subunit inactivated influenza vaccine. This clonotype was observed many times. What it recognizes is unknown. TCRdb analysed the RT-PCR reads with MiXCR anew, one entry per CDR3 protein. The sample shows 500,000 to 550,000 distinct CDR3 sequences, 7.6% of them seen only once. General observations from the study: That few new T cells are recruited by each seasonal influenza vaccination was the authors' suggestion.

V gave up 6 bases and J gave up 0 bases; unmatched junction bases: 7. Germline V gene lookup returns CDR1 MNHNS and CDR2 SASEGT. This CDR3 spans 16 amino acids. Sample: PBMCs from blood, taken 23 to 25 months after vaccination. The sequence was obtained from a man aged 45-69 years who received an inactivated influenza vaccine. The V gene is TRBV6-1, the J gene TRBJ2-1; 8 bases align to TRBD2. In nucleotides, the CDR3 is TGTGCCAGCAGAATTTCGGGGGGGAGCTCCTACAATGAGCAGTTCTTC. Its protein product is CASRISGGSSYNEQFF.